This record covers a single T cell receptor beta chain. Its antigen remains unknown. This specimen comes from a study of Ad26.COV2.S vaccination and SARS-CoV-2 variants. Across the study: Donor had been placed in the Ad26.COV2.S arm of the COV1001 trial. The study gave Ad26.COV2.S intramuscularly, once or twice 56 days apart. Study-level findings and limits: It was reported that spike-specific CD8+ and CD4+ T cell responses were substantially broad after vaccination. Placebo recipients and vaccine recipients were similar in non-spike TCR breadth.

Documented treatment: around 19 received Ad26.COV2.S at low or high dose, single or two shots; several received placebo; per-sample allocation not given. After the first vaccine or placebo injection, samples were drawn on day 63. TCRdb's table, derived via immunoSEQ multiplex PCR, lists solely in-frame clones and lacks some. Seen here are under 550,000 clones, 80% to 95% observed once, and the top ten hold 9% to 15%. With V trimmed by 8 bases and J by 7 bases, 5 bases remained unmatched. Germline assignment: CDR1 LNHDA and CDR2 SQIVND (reference sequence). The CDR3 is made up of 13 amino acids. The sequence was obtained from a person aged 18-65 years who received the Ad26.COV2.S COVID-19 vaccine or a placebo. The chain links TRBV19 to TRBJ1-6, with 7 bases identical to TRBD1. Here the sequenced sample was peripheral blood, taken in a trial of Ad26.COV2.S vaccine versus placebo. The DNA for the CDR3 is TGTGCCAGTCGACAGGGAGGGAATTCACCCCTCCACTTT. Protein: CASRQGGNSPLHF.